This is a list of T cell receptor beta chains from one sample in a study of esophageal squamous cell carcinoma under preoperative chemotherapy. TCRdb fed the PCR reads into MiXCR, producing one record per CDR3 protein. The data hold approximately 16,000 distinct CDR3 sequences, with more than 45% observed a single time. Sampling was performed from a patient given preoperative chemotherapy. The receptors shown here come from a human donor with esophageal squamous cell carcinoma. The donor label of this sample is uncertain. The CDR3 runs from the conserved cysteine through the conserved F or W. The order of the fields is V gene, J gene, CDR3 protein.

v_gene: TRBV7-2; j_gene: TRBJ2-1; CDR3aa: CASSFLTSNRNEQFF
v_gene: TRBV7-8; j_gene: .; CDR3aa: CASSPTSGRGNEQYF
v_gene: TRBV11-1; j_gene: TRBJ2-5; CDR3aa: CASSRTSGDGETQYF
v_gene: TRBV7-3; j_gene: TRBJ2-1; CDR3aa: CASSFGSGGEQFF
v_gene: TRBV6-1; j_gene: TRBJ2-4; CDR3aa: CASTGLAGEDIQYF
v_gene: TRBV7-8; j_gene: TRBJ2-1; CDR3aa: CASSSRHGLSYEQFF
v_gene: TRBV24-1; j_gene: TRBJ2-5; CDR3aa: CATSDLAGDQETQYF
v_gene: TRBV6-1; j_gene: TRBJ1-2; CDR3aa: CASTRGQAHYGYTF
v_gene: TRBV6-5; j_gene: TRBJ2-5; CDR3aa: CASSYSRGGAGQATQHF
v_gene: TRBV7-2; j_gene: TRBJ2-5; CDR3aa: CASSGRKGETQYF
v_gene: TRBV7-2; j_gene: TRBJ2-1; CDR3aa: CASTDSTRREQFF
v_gene: TRBV6-1; j_gene: TRBJ2-1; CDR3aa: CASSGPVPYNEQFF
v_gene: TRBV7-6; j_gene: TRBJ2-1; CDR3aa: CASSQVLSAGGPDEQFF
v_gene: TRBV12-3/TRBV12-4; j_gene: TRBJ2-3; CDR3aa: CASSLRGGDTDTQYF
v_gene: TRBV7-9; j_gene: .; CDR3aa: CASSFSPPETQFF
v_gene: TRBV11-1; j_gene: TRBJ2-7; CDR3aa: CASSEERERYYEQYF
v_gene: TRBV12-3/TRBV12-4; j_gene: .; CDR3aa: CASSLGTSARYEQYF
v_gene: TRBV7-2; j_gene: TRBJ2-1; CDR3aa: CASSLAGGWEQFF
v_gene: TRBV7-2; j_gene: TRBJ2-5; CDR3aa: CASSVWGGGGTDMQYF
v_gene: TRBV7-9; j_gene: TRBJ2-7; CDR3aa: CASSLGWSSEQYF
v_gene: TRBV7-8; j_gene: TRBJ2-3; CDR3aa: CASSLALDTQYF
v_gene: TRBV7-9; j_gene: TRBJ2-5; CDR3aa: CASTGVLSKETQYF
v_gene: TRBV24-1; j_gene: TRBJ2-1; CDR3aa: CATSQSSGRNEQFF
v_gene: TRBV4-3; j_gene: TRBJ2-1; CDR3aa: CASSQPFTSGSYNEQFF
v_gene: TRBV7-8; j_gene: .; CDR3aa: CASSLSGRASYEQYF
v_gene: TRBV12-3/TRBV12-4; j_gene: TRBJ1-6; CDR3aa: CASSLRVGSPLHF
v_gene: TRBV12-3/TRBV12-4; j_gene: .; CDR3aa: CASRKTGSGYEQYF
v_gene: TRBV10-3; j_gene: TRBJ2-1; CDR3aa: CAISGQVGSYEQFF
v_gene: TRBV6-1; j_gene: TRBJ2-4; CDR3aa: CASSENSAKNIQYF
v_gene: TRBV12-3/TRBV12-4; j_gene: TRBJ2-6; CDR3aa: CASSSGTGAGAYDQSF
v_gene: TRBV7-2; j_gene: TRBJ2-1; CDR3aa: CASSLASSGSSYSYEQFF
v_gene: TRBV27; j_gene: TRBJ1-1; CDR3aa: CASRTANTEAFF
v_gene: TRBV18; j_gene: TRBJ2-3; CDR3aa: CASSPLGQGAGDTQYF
v_gene: TRBV7-2; j_gene: TRBJ2-7; CDR3aa: CASSQGSYYEQYF
v_gene: TRBV18; j_gene: TRBJ2-1; CDR3aa: CASSQLRGNEQFF
v_gene: TRBV5-1; j_gene: .; CDR3aa: CASTKGGDKKPYEQYF
v_gene: TRBV7-2; j_gene: .; CDR3aa: CASSLQGADYEQYF
v_gene: TRBV20-1; j_gene: TRBJ2-1; CDR3aa: CSASWAGLAINEQFF
v_gene: TRBV7-2; j_gene: TRBJ2-3; CDR3aa: CASSQPGDTQYF
v_gene: TRBV7-9; j_gene: .; CDR3aa: CASSFSLAGGTYEQYF